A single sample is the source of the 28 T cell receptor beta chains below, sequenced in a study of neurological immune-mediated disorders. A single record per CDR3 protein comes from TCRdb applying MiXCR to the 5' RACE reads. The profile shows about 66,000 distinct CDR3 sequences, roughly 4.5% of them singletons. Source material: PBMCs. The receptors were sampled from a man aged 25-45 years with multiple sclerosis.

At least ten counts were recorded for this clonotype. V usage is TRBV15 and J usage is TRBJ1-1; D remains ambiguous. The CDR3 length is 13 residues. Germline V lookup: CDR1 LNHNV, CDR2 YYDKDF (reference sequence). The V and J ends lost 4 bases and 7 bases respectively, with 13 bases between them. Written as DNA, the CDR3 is TGTGCCACCAGCATACCTGGTGGAAGTGAAGCTTTCTTT. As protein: CATSIPGGSEAFF.

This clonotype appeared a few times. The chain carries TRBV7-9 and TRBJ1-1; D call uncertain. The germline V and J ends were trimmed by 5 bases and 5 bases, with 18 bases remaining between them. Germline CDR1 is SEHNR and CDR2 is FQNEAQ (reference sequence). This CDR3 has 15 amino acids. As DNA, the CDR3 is TGTGCCAGCAGCCCCCGGGGAGCCGGAGGGACTGAAGCTTTCTTT. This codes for CASSPRGAGGTEAFF.

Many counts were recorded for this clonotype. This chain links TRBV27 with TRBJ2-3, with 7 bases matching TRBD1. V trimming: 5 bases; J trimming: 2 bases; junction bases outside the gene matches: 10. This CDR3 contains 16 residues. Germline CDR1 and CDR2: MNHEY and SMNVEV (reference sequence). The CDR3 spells CASSPSPGQSTDTQYF. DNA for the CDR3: TGTGCCAGCAGTCCTTCACCGGGACAGTCCACAGATACGCAGTATTTT.

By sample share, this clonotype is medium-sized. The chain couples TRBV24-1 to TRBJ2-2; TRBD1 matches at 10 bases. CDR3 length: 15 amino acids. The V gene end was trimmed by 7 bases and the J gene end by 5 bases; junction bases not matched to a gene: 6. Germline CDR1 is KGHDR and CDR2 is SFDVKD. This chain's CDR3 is CATRSDRGGTGELFF. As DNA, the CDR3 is TGTGCCACCAGGTCGGACAGGGGGGGGACCGGGGAGCTGTTTTTT.

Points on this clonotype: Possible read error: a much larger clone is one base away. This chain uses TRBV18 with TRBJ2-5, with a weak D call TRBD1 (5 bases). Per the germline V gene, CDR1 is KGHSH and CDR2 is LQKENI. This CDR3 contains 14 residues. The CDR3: CVSSRSRDQETQYF. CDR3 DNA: TGTGTCAGCTCACGCTCCAGGGACCAAGAGACCCAGTACTTC.

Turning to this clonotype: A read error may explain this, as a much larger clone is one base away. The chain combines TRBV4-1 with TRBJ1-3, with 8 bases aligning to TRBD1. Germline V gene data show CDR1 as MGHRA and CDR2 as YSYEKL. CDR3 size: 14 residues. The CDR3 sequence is CANSLQGAANTIYF. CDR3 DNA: TGCGCCAACAGCCTCCAGGGGGCCGCGAACACCATATATTTT.

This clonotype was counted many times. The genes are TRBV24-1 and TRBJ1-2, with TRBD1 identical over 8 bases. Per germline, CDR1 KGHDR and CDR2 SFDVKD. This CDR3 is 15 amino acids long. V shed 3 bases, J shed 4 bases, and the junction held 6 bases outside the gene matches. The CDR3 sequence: CATSDADRESYGYTF. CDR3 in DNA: TGTGCCACCAGTGATGCGGACAGGGAGTCCTATGGCTACACCTTC.

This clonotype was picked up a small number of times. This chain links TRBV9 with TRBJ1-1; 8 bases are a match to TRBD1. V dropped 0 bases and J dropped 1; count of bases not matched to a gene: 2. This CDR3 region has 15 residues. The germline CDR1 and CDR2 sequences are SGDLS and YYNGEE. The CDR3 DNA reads TGTGCCAGCAGCGTAGGGGGGACAGGGAACACTGAAGCTTTCTTT. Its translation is CASSVGGTGNTEAFF. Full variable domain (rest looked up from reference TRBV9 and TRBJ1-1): DSGVTQTPKHLITATGQRVTLRCSPRSGDLSVYWYQQSLDQGLQFLIQYYNGEERAKGNILERFSAQQFPDLHSELNLSSLELGDSALYFCASSVGGTGNTEAFFGQGTRLTVV.

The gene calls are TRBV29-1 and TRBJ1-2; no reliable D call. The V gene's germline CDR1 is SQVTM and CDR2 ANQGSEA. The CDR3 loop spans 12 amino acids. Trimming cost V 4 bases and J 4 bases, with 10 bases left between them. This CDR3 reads CSVGGPLYGYTF. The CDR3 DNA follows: TGCAGCGTTGGTGGGCCCCTCTATGGCTACACCTTC.

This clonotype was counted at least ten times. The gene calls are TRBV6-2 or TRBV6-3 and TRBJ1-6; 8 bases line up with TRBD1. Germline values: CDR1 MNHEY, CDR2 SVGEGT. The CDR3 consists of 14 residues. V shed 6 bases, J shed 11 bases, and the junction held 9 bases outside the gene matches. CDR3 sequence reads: CASRYRGWVAPLHF. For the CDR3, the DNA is TGTGCCAGCAGGTACAGGGGGTGGGTAGCACCCCTCCACTTT.

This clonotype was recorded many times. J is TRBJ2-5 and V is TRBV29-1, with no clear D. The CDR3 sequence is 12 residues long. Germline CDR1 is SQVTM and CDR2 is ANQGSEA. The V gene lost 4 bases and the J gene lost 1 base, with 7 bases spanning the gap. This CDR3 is CSVVRSQETQYF. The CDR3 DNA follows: TGCAGCGTTGTGCGATCCCAAGAGACCCAGTACTTC.

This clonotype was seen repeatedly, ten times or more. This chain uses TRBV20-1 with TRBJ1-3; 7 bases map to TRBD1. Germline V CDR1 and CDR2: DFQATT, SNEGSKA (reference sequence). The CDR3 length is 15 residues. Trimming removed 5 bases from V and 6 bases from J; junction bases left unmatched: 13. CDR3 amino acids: CSARHSGGRPNTIYF. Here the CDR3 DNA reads TGCAGTGCTCGCCACTCAGGGGGGCGGCCAAACACCATATATTTT.

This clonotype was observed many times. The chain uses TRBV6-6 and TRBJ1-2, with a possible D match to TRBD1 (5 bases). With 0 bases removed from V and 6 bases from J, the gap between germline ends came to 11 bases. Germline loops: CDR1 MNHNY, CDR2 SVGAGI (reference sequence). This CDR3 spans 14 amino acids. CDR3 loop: CASSYSPGYHGYTF. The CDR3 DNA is TGTGCCAGCAGTTACTCCCCAGGGTATCATGGCTACACCTTC.

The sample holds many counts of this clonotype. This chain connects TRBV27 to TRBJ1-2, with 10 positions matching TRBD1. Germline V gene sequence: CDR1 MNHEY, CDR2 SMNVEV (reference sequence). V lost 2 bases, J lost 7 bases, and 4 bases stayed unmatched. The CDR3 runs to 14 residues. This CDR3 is CASSLNGQGVGYTF. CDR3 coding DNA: TGTGCCAGCAGTTTAAACGGACAGGGGGTTGGCTACACCTTC.

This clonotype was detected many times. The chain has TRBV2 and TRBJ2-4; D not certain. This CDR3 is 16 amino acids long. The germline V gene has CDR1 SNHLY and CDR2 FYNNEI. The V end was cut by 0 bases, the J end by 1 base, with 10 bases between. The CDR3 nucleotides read TGTGCCAGCAGTGAAGCAATAGGCGATGCCAAAAACATTCAGTACTTC. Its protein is CASSEAIGDAKNIQYF.

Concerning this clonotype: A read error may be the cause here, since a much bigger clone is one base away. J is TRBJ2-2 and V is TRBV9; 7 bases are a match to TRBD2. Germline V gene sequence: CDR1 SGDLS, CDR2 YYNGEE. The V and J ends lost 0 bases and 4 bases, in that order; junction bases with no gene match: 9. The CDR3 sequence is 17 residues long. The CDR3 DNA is TGTGCCAGCAGCGTAGCTACTGGCGGGGGAACCACCGGGGAGCTGTTTTTT. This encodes CASSVATGGGTTGELFF.

The CDR3 DNA follows: TGTGCCATCAGTGAGTCAGGCGGCGTAAACATTCAGTACTTC. The encoded protein is CAISESGGVNIQYF. This chain joins TRBV10-3 and TRBJ2-4; no reliable D call. The CDR3 covers 14 residues. V lost 0 bases and J 6 bases, leaving 9 bases between the germline ends. Germline-derived CDR1 and CDR2 are ENHRY and SYGVKD.

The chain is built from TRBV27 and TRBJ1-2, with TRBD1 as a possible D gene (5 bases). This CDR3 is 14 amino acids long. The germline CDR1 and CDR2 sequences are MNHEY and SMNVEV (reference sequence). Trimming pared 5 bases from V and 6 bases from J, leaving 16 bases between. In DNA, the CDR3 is TGTGCCAGCAGTACCCTAGGACGGACAAATGGCTACACCTTC. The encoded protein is CASSTLGRTNGYTF.

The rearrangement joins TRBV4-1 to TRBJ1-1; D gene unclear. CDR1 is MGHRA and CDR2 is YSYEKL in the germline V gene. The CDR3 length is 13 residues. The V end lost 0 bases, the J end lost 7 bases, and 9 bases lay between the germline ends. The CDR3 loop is CASSQEGIGEAFF. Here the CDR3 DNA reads TGCGCCAGCAGCCAAGAGGGGATCGGTGAAGCTTTCTTT.

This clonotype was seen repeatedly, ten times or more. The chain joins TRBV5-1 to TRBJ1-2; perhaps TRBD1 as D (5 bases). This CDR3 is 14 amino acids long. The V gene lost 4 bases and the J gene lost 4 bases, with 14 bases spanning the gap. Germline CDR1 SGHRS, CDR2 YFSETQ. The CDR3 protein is CASSTGTQVYGYTF. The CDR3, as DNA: TGCGCCAGCAGCACCGGGACCCAAGTCTATGGCTACACCTTC.

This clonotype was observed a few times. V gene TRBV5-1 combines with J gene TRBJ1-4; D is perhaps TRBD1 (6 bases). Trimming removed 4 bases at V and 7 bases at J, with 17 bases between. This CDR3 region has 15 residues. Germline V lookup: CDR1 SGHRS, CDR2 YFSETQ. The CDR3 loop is CASSPSWGRVEKLFF. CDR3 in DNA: TGCGCCAGCAGCCCAAGTTGGGGGCGAGTTGAAAAACTGTTTTTT.

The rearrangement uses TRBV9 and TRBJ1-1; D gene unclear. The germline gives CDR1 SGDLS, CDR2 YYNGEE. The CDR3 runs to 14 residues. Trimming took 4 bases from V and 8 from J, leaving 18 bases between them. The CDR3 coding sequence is TGTGCCAGCAGCCCGTTTCCCGGATTCCCCGAAGCTTTCTTT. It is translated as CASSPFPGFPEAFF. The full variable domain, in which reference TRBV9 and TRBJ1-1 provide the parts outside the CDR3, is DSGVTQTPKHLITATGQRVTLRCSPRSGDLSVYWYQQSLDQGLQFLIQYYNGEERAKGNILERFSAQQFPDLHSELNLSSLELGDSALYFCASSPFPGFPEAFFGQGTRLTVV.

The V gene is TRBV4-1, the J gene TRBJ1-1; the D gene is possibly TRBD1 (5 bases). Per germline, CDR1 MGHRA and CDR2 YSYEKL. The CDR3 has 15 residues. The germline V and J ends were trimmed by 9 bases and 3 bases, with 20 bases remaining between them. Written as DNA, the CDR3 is TGCGCCAGTAGTGACAGAGCCAAGGAGGACACTGAAGCTTTCTTT. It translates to CASSDRAKEDTEAFF.

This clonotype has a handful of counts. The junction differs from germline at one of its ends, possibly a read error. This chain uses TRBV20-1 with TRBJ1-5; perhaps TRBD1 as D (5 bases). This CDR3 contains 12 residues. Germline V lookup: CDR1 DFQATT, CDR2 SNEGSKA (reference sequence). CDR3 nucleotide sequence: TGCAGTGCCAGGGTTAGCAATCAGCCCCAGAATTTT. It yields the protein CSARVSNQPQNF.

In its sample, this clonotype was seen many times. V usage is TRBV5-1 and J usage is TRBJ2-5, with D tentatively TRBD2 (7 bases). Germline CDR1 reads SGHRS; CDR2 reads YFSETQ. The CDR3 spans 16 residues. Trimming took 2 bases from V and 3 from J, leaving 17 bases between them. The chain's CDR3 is CASSFPRGGSEETQYF. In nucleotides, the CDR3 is TGCGCCAGCAGCTTCCCGAGGGGGGGATCGGAAGAGACCCAGTACTTC.

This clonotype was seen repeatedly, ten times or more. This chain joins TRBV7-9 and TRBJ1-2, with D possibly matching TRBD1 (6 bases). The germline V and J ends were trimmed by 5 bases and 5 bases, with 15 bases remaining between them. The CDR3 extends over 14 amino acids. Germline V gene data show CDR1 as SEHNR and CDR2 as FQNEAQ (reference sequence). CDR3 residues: CASSVPGVWYGYTF. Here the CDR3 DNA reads TGTGCCAGCAGCGTTCCAGGGGTATGGTATGGCTACACCTTC.

The CDR3 DNA follows: TGCGCCAGCAGCCAAGAACGAGGGTTGTCGGATACGCAGTATTTT. It is translated as CASSQERGLSDTQYF. This sequence joins TRBV4-1 and TRBJ2-3; a possible D gene is TRBD2 (5 bases). The V end lost 0 bases, the J end lost 6 bases, and 13 bases lay between the germline ends. The CDR3 contains 15 residues. The germline V gene has CDR1 MGHRA and CDR2 YSYEKL.

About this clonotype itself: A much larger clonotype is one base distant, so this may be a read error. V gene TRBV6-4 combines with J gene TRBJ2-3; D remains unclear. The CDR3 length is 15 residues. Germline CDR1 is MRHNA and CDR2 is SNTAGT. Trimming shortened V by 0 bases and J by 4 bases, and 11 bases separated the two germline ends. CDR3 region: CASSDSGKGADTQYF. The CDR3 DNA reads TGTGCCAGCAGTGACTCGGGGAAGGGCGCAGATACGCAGTATTTT.